A single sample gave rise to the 28 T cell receptor beta chains below, sequenced in a study of CD8+ T cells in alopecia areata. Reverse transcription of extracted RNA yielded cDNA, which provided the sequencing template. Produced via immunoSEQ multiplex PCR; TCRdb's table is partial and in-frame only. The data show about 160,000 clones, about two thirds seen once. Treatment described: oral pan-JAK inhibitor, 5-10 mg twice daily. Source: CD4+ T cells sorted from blood, taken at week 4, from a patient treated with tofacitinib. These receptors all stem from a human donor with alopecia areata.

This clone was observed a single time. The chain couples TRBV15 to TRBJ2-7; D ambiguous. The V gene lost 0 bases and the J gene lost 1 base, with 10 bases spanning the gap. The CDR3 consists of 15 residues. The V gene's germline CDR1 is LNHNV and CDR2 YYDKDF (reference sequence). This CDR3 reads CATSRDMGRSYEQYF. In DNA, the CDR3 is TGTGCCACCAGCAGAGATATGGGCAGATCCTACGAGCAGTACTTC.

The genes are TRBV9 and TRBJ1-1; the D gene is possibly TRBD1 (5 bases). Germline V gives CDR1 SGDLS, CDR2 YYNGEE. The CDR3 sequence is 16 residues long. Trimming removed 0 bases from V and 0 bases from J, with 12 bases in between. CDR3: CASSVGVGELNTEAFF. The CDR3 DNA follows: TGTGCCAGCAGCGTAGGAGTAGGGGAATTGAACACTGAAGCTTTCTTT. Based on the CDR3 plus reference TRBV9 and TRBJ1-1, the full variable domain is DSGVTQTPKHLITATGQRVTLRCSPRSGDLSVYWYQQSLDQGLQFLIQYYNGEERAKGNILERFSAQQFPDLHSELNLSSLELGDSALYFCASSVGVGELNTEAFFGQGTRLTVV.

This clone has just a few counts. One end of the junction varies from germline; a read error may be responsible. The V and J genes are TRBV20-1 and TRBJ1-1, with D unresolved. The CDR3 has 11 residues. Germline CDR1 is DFQATT and CDR2 is SNEGSKA (reference sequence). The DNA for the CDR3 is TGTGCGACGGGGTCGGACACTGAAGCTTTCTTT. Translated, it gives CATGSDTEAFF.

This clone was seen a single time. CDR3 nucleotides: TGTGCCAGCAGCGGACAAAGCAATCAGCCCCAGCATTTT. Encoded protein: CASSGQSNQPQHF. The V call is TRBV7-2, the J call TRBJ1-5, with a possible D match to TRBD1 (5 bases). This CDR3 region has 13 residues. In germline, CDR1 is SGHTA, CDR2 FQGNSA. The V and J ends lost 5 bases and 1 base respectively, with 6 bases between them.

This clone appeared a few times. This chain links TRBV10-3 with TRBJ1-1; TRBD1 is a possible D gene (6 bases). Looked up from germline, CDR1 is ENHRY and CDR2 is SYGVKD. The germline V and J ends were trimmed by 6 bases and 0 bases, with 17 bases remaining between them. This CDR3 spans 16 amino acids. The CDR3 spells CAISGRGLLMNTEAFF. CDR3 nucleotide sequence: TGTGCCATCAGCGGCAGGGGCCTTTTGATGAACACTGAAGCTTTCTTT.

This clone was counted between two and nine times. The V call is TRBV6-8, the J call TRBJ2-5; D ambiguous. V lost 11 bases and J lost 0, with 4 bases in between. Germline loops: CDR1 MNHGY, CDR2 SAAAGT. The CDR3 contains 10 residues. CDR3 loop: CAGDQETQYF. CDR3 in DNA: TGTGCCGGGGACCAAGAGACCCAGTACTTC.

V gene TRBV5-1 combines with J gene TRBJ2-3; no clear D gene. The V gene lost 0 bases and the J gene lost 10 bases, with 12 bases spanning the gap. This CDR3 has 13 residues. In germline, CDR1 is SGHRS, CDR2 YFSETQ. CDR3 in amino acids: CASSLGIGDPQYF. The CDR3 DNA is TGCGCCAGCAGCTTGGGGATTGGAGACCCGCAGTATTTT.

This sequence joins TRBV5-6 and TRBJ2-2, with a tentative D call TRBD2 (5 bases). This CDR3 is 15 amino acids long. The germline V gene has CDR1 SGHDT and CDR2 YYEEEE. Trimming stripped 3 bases from V and 1 base from J, with 10 bases between. The CDR3 protein is CASSSGLLNTGELFF. Here the CDR3 DNA reads TGTGCCAGCAGCTCTGGACTTCTGAACACCGGGGAGCTGTTTTTT. Together with reference TRBV5-6 and TRBJ2-2, the CDR3 gives the full variable domain: DAGVTQSPTHLIKTRGQQVTLRCSPKSGHDTVSWYQQALGQGPQFIFQYYEEEERQRGNFPDRFSGHQFPNYSSELNVNALLLGDSALYLCASSSGLLNTGELFFGEGSRLTVL.

This chain links TRBV5-1 with TRBJ2-5, with 8 positions matching TRBD1. Germline V gives CDR1 SGHRS, CDR2 YFSETQ. This CDR3 has 14 amino acids. The J segment lost 4 bases and the V segment lost 4 bases, leaving 6 bases of the junction unmatched. Here the CDR3 reads CASSRTDRGETQYF. CDR3 sequence (DNA): TGCGCCAGCAGCCGTACCGACAGGGGAGAGACCCAGTACTTC.

Turning to this clone: The DNA is omitted, as the CDR3 cannot be located on it reliably, and the CDR3 follows TCRdb's listing. The chain is built from TRBV29-1 and TRBJ2-3; the D call TRBD2 from the table was never checked on the DNA. The germline gives CDR1 SQVTM, CDR2 ANQGSEA. The CDR3 spans 12 amino acids, including both terminal residues. The CDR3 is CSFNWASGAGDF.

The J gene is TRBJ2-1, the V gene TRBV30; 11 bases fit TRBD1. After removal of 0 bases from V and 9 bases from J, the junction contained 7 bases not matched to a gene. Germline assignment: CDR1 GTSNPN and CDR2 SVGIG (reference sequence). This CDR3 region has 15 residues. The CDR3 sequence is CAWSVLGTGGVEQFF. The CDR3 DNA reads as TGTGCCTGGAGTGTATTAGGGACAGGGGGTGTTGAGCAGTTCTTC.

This clone was counted many times. The chain couples TRBV19 to TRBJ2-2; 9 bases are a match to TRBD1. Germline V lookup: CDR1 LNHDA, CDR2 SQIVND (reference sequence). This CDR3 is built from 15 residues. Unmatched junction bases numbered 5, after V lost 3 bases and J lost 6 bases. CDR3: CASSMGQGRSGELFF. CDR3 nucleotide sequence: TGTGCCAGTAGTATGGGACAGGGAAGGTCCGGGGAGCTGTTTTTT.

To note about this clone: Other DNA sequences in the sample encode the same CDR3. V usage is TRBV29-1 and J usage is TRBJ2-5; D might be TRBD2 (5 bases). CDR1 and CDR2 from the germline V gene are SQVTM and ANQGSEA. The CDR3 runs to 11 residues. Trimming cost V 7 bases and J 5 bases, with 11 bases left between them. CDR3 protein: CSAPRGETQYF. The CDR3 DNA reads as TGCAGCGCCCCTCGCGGGGAGACCCAGTACTTC.

The chain carries TRBV27 and TRBJ2-2, with a tentative D call TRBD1 (6 bases). Germline V lookup: CDR1 MNHEY, CDR2 SMNVEV (reference sequence). V shed 5 bases and J shed 1 base, with 11 bases lying between them. This CDR3 has 15 residues. The CDR3: CASSGWTENTGELFF. For the CDR3, the DNA is TGTGCCAGCAGTGGCTGGACAGAGAACACCGGGGAGCTGTTTTTT.

The gene calls are TRBV30 and TRBJ1-2; D may be TRBD1 (5 bases). From germline, CDR1 is GTSNPN and CDR2 SVGIG (reference sequence). With 1 base removed from V and 0 bases from J, the gap between germline ends came to 9 bases. The CDR3 contains 14 residues. Here the CDR3 DNA reads TGTGCCTGGAGTGGAGACAGCTCTAACTATGGCTACACCTTC. Translated, it gives CAWSGDSSNYGYTF. The full variable domain, its missing parts supplied by reference TRBV30 and TRBJ1-2, is SQTIHQWPATLVQPVGSPLSLECTVEGTSNPNLYWYRQAAGRGLQLLFYSVGIGQISSEVPQNLSASRPQDRQFILSSKKLLLSDSGFYLCAWSGDSSNYGYTFGSGTRLTVV.

The rearrangement links TRBV30 to TRBJ1-1; the match to TRBD1 covers 7 bases. V trimming: 2 bases; J trimming: 0 bases; junction bases outside the gene matches: 6. The CDR3 is 15 residues long. Germline V gene lookup returns CDR1 GTSNPN and CDR2 SVGIG (reference sequence). The CDR3: CAWSFRDSLNTEAFF. CDR3 nucleotides: TGTGCCTGGAGTTTTCGGGACAGCCTGAACACTGAAGCTTTCTTT.

The chain uses TRBV7-2 and TRBJ1-2; the D gene is possibly TRBD1 (5 bases). Deletions cut 2 bases from V and 6 bases from J, with 13 bases between. Germline V gene lookup returns CDR1 SGHTA and CDR2 FQGNSA. The CDR3 length is 14 residues. CDR3 coding DNA: TGTGCCAGCAGCTTACTTGGGGGGGAAGATGGCTACACCTTC. Its protein product is CASSLLGGEDGYTF.

V usage is TRBV6-6 and J usage is TRBJ1-5; D not certain. Trimming stripped 7 bases from V and 7 bases from J, with 14 bases between. Per germline, CDR1 MNHNY and CDR2 SVGAGI (reference sequence). There are 13 residues in the CDR3. The CDR3 loop is CASNAKVGQPQHF. CDR3 in DNA: TGTGCCAGCAATGCTAAAGTCGGCCAGCCCCAGCATTTT.

The chain joins TRBV29-1 to TRBJ2-1; D is possibly TRBD2 (5 bases). Germline V gives CDR1 SQVTM, CDR2 ANQGSEA. Trimming cost V 8 bases and J 2 bases, with 10 bases left between them. The CDR3 covers 12 residues. The CDR3 sequence: CSSRTAYNEQFF. Written as DNA, the CDR3 is TGCAGCTCTCGGACTGCCTACAATGAGCAGTTCTTC.

The V and J genes are TRBV19 and TRBJ2-2; D unresolved. The CDR3 contains 14 residues. The ends were cut back, 2 bases at V and 2 bases at J, with 6 bases in the middle. The germline gives CDR1 LNHDA, CDR2 SQIVND (reference sequence). The CDR3 DNA follows: TGTGCCAGTAGTATAAGTTTTAACACCGGGGAGCTGTTTTTT. This sequence encodes CASSISFNTGELFF.

This chain links TRBV18 with TRBJ2-5, with a tentative D call TRBD2 (6 bases). CDR1 and CDR2 (germline): KGHSH, LQKENI. The V end was cut by 3 bases, the J end by 5 bases, with 19 bases between. CDR3 length: 16 residues. The CDR3 DNA reads as TGTGCCAGCTCACCCCTCGGTCCCGGGGGACGGGAGACCCAGTACTTC. It codes for CASSPLGPGGRETQYF.

This clone was counted many times. The chain links TRBV6-1 to TRBJ1-5; 10 nucleotides match TRBD1. Germline-derived CDR1 and CDR2 are MNHNS and SASEGT. This CDR3 comprises 15 residues. Trimming cost V 5 bases and J 7 bases; bases outside gene matches: 8. This CDR3 reads CASSWTGGQDQPQHF. CDR3 DNA: TGTGCCAGCAGTTGGACAGGGGGGCAAGACCAGCCCCAGCATTTT.

This clone appeared a few times. The rearrangement uses TRBV30 and TRBJ2-4; D possibly corresponds to TRBD1 (5 bases). V was trimmed by 0 bases and J by 0 bases, leaving 6 bases between them. Looked up from germline, CDR1 is GTSNPN and CDR2 is SVGIG (reference sequence). The length of the CDR3 is 14 residues. CDR3 in DNA: TGTGCCTGGAGTGTACAGGTAGCCAAAAACATTCAGTACTTC. Protein product: CAWSVQVAKNIQYF.

The genes are TRBV5-4 and TRBJ1-1, with 7 nucleotides matching TRBD1. The J segment lost 1 base and the V segment lost 0 bases, leaving 6 bases of the junction unmatched. CDR1 and CDR2 from the germline V gene are SGHNT and YYREEE (reference sequence). The CDR3 covers 16 residues. The CDR3 sequence is CASSLGPGGSNTEAFF. CDR3 nucleotides: TGTGCCAGCAGCTTGGGGCCAGGGGGATCGAACACTGAAGCTTTCTTT.

The chain combines TRBV30 with TRBJ1-1; 7 bases fit TRBD1. The CDR3 runs 13 residues. Germline assignment: CDR1 GTSNPN and CDR2 SVGIG (reference sequence). The CDR3 DNA sequence: TGTGCGGGGGGCAGGGGGATGAACACTGAAGCTTTCTTT. Translating it yields CAGGRGMNTEAFF.

This clone was seen a handful of times. Written as DNA, the CDR3 is TGTGCCGTCCGGACTGCGAACACCGGGGAGCTGTTTTTT. This encodes CAVRTANTGELFF. The chain joins TRBV19 to TRBJ2-2, with D possibly matching TRBD2 (5 bases). Trimming left V 11 bases short and J 0 bases short, with 10 bases between. The CDR3 has 13 amino acids. The V gene's germline CDR1 is LNHDA and CDR2 SQIVND (reference sequence). The whole variable domain, remainder taken from reference TRBV19 and TRBJ2-2, is DGGITQSPKYLFRKEGQNVTLSCEQNLNHDAMYWYRQDPGQGLRLIYYSQIVNDFQKGDIAEGYSVSREKKESFPLTVTSAQKNPTAFYLCAVRTANTGELFFGEGSRLTVL.

This sequence joins TRBV30 and TRBJ2-7; D remains unclear. CDR3 length: 17 residues. Germline lookup yields CDR1 GTSNPN and CDR2 SVGIG (reference sequence). V lost 0 bases, J lost 0 bases, and 18 bases lay in between. The CDR3 DNA follows: TGTGCCTGGAGTGTACCTCCGGAAAGGCCGAGCTCCTACGAGCAGTACTTC. Protein sequence: CAWSVPPERPSSYEQYF.

The chain couples TRBV29-1 to TRBJ1-5; D is possibly TRBD1 (5 bases). The CDR3 is made up of 14 amino acids. V was shortened by 4 bases and J by 4 bases, with 14 bases between the two germline ends. The germline V gene has CDR1 SQVTM and CDR2 ANQGSEA. CDR3 DNA: TGCAGCGTTGCATATCAGGGTGTGAATCAGCCCCAGCATTTT. Its translation is CSVAYQGVNQPQHF.